This TCR beta chain derives from a study of T cell responses to AZD1222 COVID-19 vaccine. Study at large: Second doses at about 4 or about 12 weeks were pooled.

Findings of the study overall: CD4 TCRs covered the whole spike, strongest at regions 160-218 and 743-854. Targeting of unmutated variant regions was reportedly seen in nearly half of spike-specific TCRs.

Details on this clone: The target antigen is unknown.

Unmatched junction bases numbered 12, after V lost 6 bases and J lost 2 bases. CDR1 is MNHEY and CDR2 is SMNVEV in the germline V gene (reference sequence). The CDR3 consists of 16 residues. Using immunoSEQ multiplex PCR, the repertoire was profiled, and TCRdb retains in-frame clones only, with some absent. The sample contains approximately 120,000 clones, more than 85% of which appear only once. The TCR originated in an adult in good health. Sequencing was performed on peripheral blood, taken on day 0 of AZD1222 vaccination. The chain recombines TRBV27 with TRBJ1-1, with 7 bases that match TRBD1. CDR3 nucleotides: TGTGCCAGCAGCACCTTGCCCGGACAGGCAAACACTGAAGCTTTCTTT. Translating gives CASSTLPGQANTEAFF.